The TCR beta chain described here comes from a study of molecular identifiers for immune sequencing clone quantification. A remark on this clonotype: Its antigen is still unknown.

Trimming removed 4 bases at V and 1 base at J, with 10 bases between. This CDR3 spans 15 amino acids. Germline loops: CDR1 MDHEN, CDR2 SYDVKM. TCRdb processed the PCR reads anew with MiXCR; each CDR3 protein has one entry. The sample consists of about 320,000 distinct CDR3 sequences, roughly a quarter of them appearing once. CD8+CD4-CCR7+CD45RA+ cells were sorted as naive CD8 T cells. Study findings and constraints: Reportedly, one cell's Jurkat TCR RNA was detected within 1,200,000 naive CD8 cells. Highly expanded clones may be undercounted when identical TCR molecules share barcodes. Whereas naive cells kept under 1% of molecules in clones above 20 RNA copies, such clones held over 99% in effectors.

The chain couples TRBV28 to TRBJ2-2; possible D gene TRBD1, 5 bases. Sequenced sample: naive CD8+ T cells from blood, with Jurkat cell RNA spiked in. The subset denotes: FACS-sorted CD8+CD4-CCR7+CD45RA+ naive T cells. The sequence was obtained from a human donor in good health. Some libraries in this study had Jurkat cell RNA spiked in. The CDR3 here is CASSSYDRNTGELFF. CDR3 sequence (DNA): TGTGCCAGCAGTTCCTACGACAGGAACACCGGGGAGCTGTTTTTT.